This note documents a single TCR beta chain sequence. The antigen is undetermined. A read error may account for a junction end that differs from germline. The source of the sample is a study of cytomegalovirus exposure and HLA in healthy donors. Amplification used 60 Vbeta primers and 13 Jbeta primers. Profiled with immunoSEQ multiplex PCR; TCRdb holds only in-frame clones, not every one. The sample lists approximately 170,000 clones, around 68% occurring once. The CDR3 sequence is 14 residues long. Germline CDR1 and CDR2: SSHAT and FNYEAQ (reference sequence). Findings and limits, study-wide: Among TCR sequences, most were rare, though some public TCRs appeared in many donors. TCR beta V- and J-gene trimming was later associated with a missense DCLRE1C variant.

V usage is TRBV7-7 and J usage is TRBJ2-1, with 9 bases that match TRBD2. The source is a man aged 50 to 59 in good health and CMV-seronegative. The sequenced sample was PBMCs. CDR3 sequence: CASSSGTSNNEQFF. The CDR3 coding sequence is TGTGCTAGCAGTTCCGGGACTAGCAACAATGAGCAGTTCTTC. Full variable domain (missing parts from reference TRBV7-7 and TRBJ2-1): GAGVSQSPRYKVTKRGQDVTLRCDPISSHATLYWYQQALGQGPEFLTYFNYEAQPDKSGLPSDRFSAERPEGSISTLTIQRTEQRDSAMYRCASSSGTSNNEQFFGPGTRLTVL.